This TCR beta chain was sequenced during a study of blood T cell repertoires in COVID-19 (dated by TCRdb to the early 2020s). As for the study more broadly: The collaborator samples originated in the United States, Italy and Spain and spanned the acute and convalescent phases of COVID-19. Sample metadata almost always included a de-identified subject ID, COVID-19 status, age in years and sex. Subjects who had been exposed to COVID-19, were actively infected with it, or had recovered from it provided the deeply sampled blood TCRbeta repertoires that made up the dataset. Where available, HLA class I and class II types were obtained from metadata supplied by the sample provider rather than from assay-based typing. The repertoires were made available in a free public database intended to serve as a resource for research on the immune response to SARS-CoV-2. The samples were drawn from the first 160 participants of the ongoing ImmuneRACE study and from over a thousand subjects provided by 6 global collaborators. The prospective study material was composed of cDNA or gDNA derived from T cells, B-cell-depleted T cells, or PBMCs.

A note on this clone: Its antigen target is currently unknown. The sample holds no much larger clone one base away, and base qualities are not on file.

Participants in the prospective study were enrolled through a virtual design, were aged roughly 18 to 100 years, and lived in roughly 24 United States geographic areas. To assign participants to cohorts, the prospective study relied on clinical history that participants themselves reported in a screening survey and a study questionnaire. Exposed participants had been in contact, within 2 weeks of entering the study, with a person who had a PCR-confirmed or clinician-diagnosed case of COVID-19. Mobile phlebotomists in the prospective study collected whole blood, serum and a nasopharyngeal or oropharyngeal swab from every participant. Participants in the prospective study had the option to provide additional blood draws and questionnaires over an approximately 2-month period. Before DNA extraction, prospective study blood samples were shipped either frozen or at room temperature. The CDR3, from cysteine to phenylalanine, totals 15 residues. The CDR3 DNA has 45 bases and is translated from base 1. Here V drops 4 bases and J drops 7 bases, and the junction holds 10 bases not matched to any gene. Via the germline V gene, CDR1 is SGDLS and CDR2 YYNGEE.

TCRbeta CDR3 regions were amplified from genomic DNA using the immunoSEQ Assay, a bias-controlled multiplex PCR. The authors' analysis ran thus. The number of nucleated cells in each sample was estimated by amplification of reference gene primers within the assay. To quantify the absolute abundance of each unique TCRbeta CDR3 rearrangement, sequence reads were collapsed and filtered. Productive Simpson clonality was computed per sample as the square root of Simpson's diversity index over productive rearrangements. Sourced from immuneACCESS, this table was stored by TCRdb with only in-frame sequences that have V and J called. A share of the clones is absent; for the studies checked, an unresolved V gene accounts for under half, and the remainder has no known explanation. Clone size and V and J calls were adopted from that table, with D and trimming inferred from the DNA. In all, the sample holds about 180,000 clones, and 70% to 80% of those were seen once. Under 15% of the sample belongs to the ten largest clones.

General study outcomes and caveats: The quantity of clinical and demographic metadata differed by source and by participant and was supplied without curation.

The V and J genes are TRBV9 and TRBJ2-1; a stretch of 8 junction bases matches TRBD2. The clonotype originates from a man in his 60s who had been exposed to COVID-19. The sequenced material came from PBMCs or T cells enriched from blood (not recorded which). The CDR3 region has the sequence CASSPHGGVGNEQFF. The base sequence is TGTGCCAGCAGCCCTCACGGGGGGGTAGGGAATGAGCAGTTCTTC.